This T cell receptor beta chain is from a study of T cells in Graves' hyperthyroidism and ophthalmopathy. This clonotype was picked up many times. Germline CDR1 DFQATT, CDR2 SNEGSKA (reference sequence). CDR3 length equals 15 residues. Trimming left V 1 base short and J 0 bases short, with 12 bases between. TCR beta CDR3 regions were amplified from RNA transcripts. The study used the HTBI primer set for a first-round RT-PCR of the TCR CDR3. From the multiplex PCR reads, TCRdb called clonotypes with MiXCR, one entry per CDR3 protein. The data contain some 770,000 distinct CDR3 sequences, 15% to 20% of them singletons.

This chain joins TRBV20-1 and TRBJ1-1, with a weak D call TRBD1 (6 bases). Sequences were obtained from blood. The sequence was collected from a young man with Graves' hyperthyroidism. DNA for the CDR3: TGCAGTGCTAGAGCTGGGGGGGACATGAACACTGAAGCTTTCTTT. Residues: CSARAGGDMNTEAFF.